A single T cell receptor (beta chain) is shown here with its context. Its target is unknown. Germline V gives CDR1 MNHEY, CDR2 SVGAGI. The V end was cut by 1 base, the J end by 7 bases, with 14 bases between. The CDR3 loop spans 14 amino acids. This sample stems from a study of shared clonotypes between healthy human individuals. Whole-study results and caveats: Non-shared clonotypes had lower generation probabilities than those shared by all four donors.

Here immunoSEQ multiplex PCR was the method, and the copy in TCRdb shows in-frame clones only, minus some. Among 400,000 or so clones, about 96% were seen once, and the ten largest hold about 0.32%. The sequenced sample was memory CD8+ T cells sorted from blood. Subset noted: CD45RO+ cells pooled with CCR7-negative TemRA cells. This chain joins TRBV6-5 and TRBJ2-7, with D maybe TRBD1 (5 bases). The source is a man aged 25-45 years in good health. DNA for the CDR3: TGTGCCAGCAGTTACTTTAAAGGACATCGGGAGCAGTACTTC. Translating gives CASSYFKGHREQYF.